This T cell receptor beta chain was observed in a study of early T cells in non-severe SARS-CoV-2 infection. Study details: Whole-blood bulk RNA, unsorted, was sequenced, and chains were unpaired.

Each single cDNA molecule received a unique molecular identifier. In TCRdb, the 5' RACE reads were re-called with MiXCR into one record per CDR3 protein. The sample includes approximately 70,000 distinct CDR3 sequences, around 12% of them seen just once. With regard to this clonotype: Its antigen is still unknown.

CDR1 and CDR2 (germline): MNHEY, SMNVEV (reference sequence). The CDR3 is 15 residues long. After removal of 5 bases from V and 3 bases from J, the junction contained 6 bases not matched to a gene. Study outcomes and limitations: Missing private and CD4 specificities, VDJdb matching favored anti-spike CD8 responses.

The TCR originated in an adult who was a healthcare worker with PCR-confirmed SARS-CoV-2 infection or an uninfected control (not recorded which). The donor label of this sample is uncertain. V usage is TRBV27 and J usage is TRBJ2-1; 8 nucleotides align to TRBD2. This sample comprised whole blood, obtained at baseline. The CDR3 sequence: CASSRILADYNEQFF. The CDR3 coding sequence is TGTGCCAGCAGTCGGATACTAGCGGACTACAATGAGCAGTTCTTC.